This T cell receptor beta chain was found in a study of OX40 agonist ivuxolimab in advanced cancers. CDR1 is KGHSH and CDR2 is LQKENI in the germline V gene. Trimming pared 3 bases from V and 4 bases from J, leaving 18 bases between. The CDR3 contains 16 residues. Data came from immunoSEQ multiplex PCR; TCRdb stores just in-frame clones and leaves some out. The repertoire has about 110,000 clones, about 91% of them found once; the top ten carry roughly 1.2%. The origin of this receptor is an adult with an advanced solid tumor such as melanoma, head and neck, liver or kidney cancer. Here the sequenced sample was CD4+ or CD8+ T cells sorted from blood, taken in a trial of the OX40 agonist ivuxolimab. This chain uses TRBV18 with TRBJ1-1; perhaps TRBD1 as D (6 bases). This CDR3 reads CASSPPHRDIGTEAFF. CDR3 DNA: TGTGCCAGCTCACCTCCCCACAGGGATATAGGCACTGAAGCTTTCTTT.